This T cell receptor beta chain was documented in a study of regulatory T cells in long-lasting Graves disease. With respect to this clonotype: Its antigen is unidentified. This may arise from a read error, as a much more abundant clone is one base away.

Documented time point: newly diagnosed GD, antithyroid drugs for less than 3 months. PBMC-derived RNA was used for the TCR library. Libraries of TCR beta came from iRepertoire HTBI primers plus Arm-PCR of CDR3 regions. TCRdb analysed the multiplex PCR reads with MiXCR anew, one entry per CDR3 protein. The data hold hundreds of thousands of distinct CDR3 sequences, with roughly 16% observed a single time. This CDR3 contains 16 residues. V shed 5 bases and J shed 0 bases, with 16 bases lying between them. Looked up from germline, CDR1 is MNHNS and CDR2 is SASEGT. Study findings and constraints: Gene preferences differed: TRBV28, TRBJ1-2, TRBJ2-5 in persistent cases.

These data were likewise used in another study, on T cells in Graves' hyperthyroidism and ophthalmopathy.

The starting material was peripheral blood mononuclear cells (PBMCs), obtained at new diagnosis, from a patient treated with antithyroid drugs. This chain joins TRBV6-1 and TRBJ2-5, with D possibly TRBD2 on 6 matching bases. This TCR was recovered from a woman aged 35-65 years with Graves disease. CDR3 DNA: TGTGCCAGCAGTCATACCGGGGGAACACACCAAGAGACCCAGTACTTC. This gives the protein CASSHTGGTHQETQYF.